The present TCR beta chain was sequenced within a study of blood T cells in healthy people across ages. Ranging in age from roughly 6 to 90, the donors were healthy Caucasian individuals from Russia. Every donor gave approximately 10 milliliters of peripheral blood. The authors isolated at least 6 million PBMCs per sample. The trim removed 5 bases at V and 5 bases at J, leaving 6 bases unmatched. The CDR3 is 15 amino acids. Germline V lookup: CDR1 SEHNR, CDR2 FQNEAQ (reference sequence). A J-beta primer mix and a sample-barcoded 5' primer were used in a second PCR of about 7 to 11 cycles. TCRdb reprocessed the 5' RACE reads via MiXCR and lists one record per CDR3 protein. The table lists about 1.6 million distinct CDR3 sequences, approximately 32% of them singletons. A few counts support this clonotype.

The TCR comes from a woman under 40 in good health. The J gene is TRBJ1-6, the V gene TRBV7-9, with 7 bases identical to TRBD1. The sample consisted of blood. CDR3 sequence reads: CASSASGTDNSPLHF. CDR3 DNA sequence: TGTGCCAGCAGCGCCTCCGGGACAGATAATTCACCCCTCCACTTT. The variable domain in full, with the rest retrieved from reference TRBV7-9 and TRBJ1-6, is DTGVSQNPRHKITKRGQNVTFRCDPISEHNRLYWYRQTLGQGPEFLTYFQNEAQLEKSRLLSDRFSAERPKGSFSTLEIQRTEQGDSAMYLCASSASGTDNSPLHFGNGTRLTVT.